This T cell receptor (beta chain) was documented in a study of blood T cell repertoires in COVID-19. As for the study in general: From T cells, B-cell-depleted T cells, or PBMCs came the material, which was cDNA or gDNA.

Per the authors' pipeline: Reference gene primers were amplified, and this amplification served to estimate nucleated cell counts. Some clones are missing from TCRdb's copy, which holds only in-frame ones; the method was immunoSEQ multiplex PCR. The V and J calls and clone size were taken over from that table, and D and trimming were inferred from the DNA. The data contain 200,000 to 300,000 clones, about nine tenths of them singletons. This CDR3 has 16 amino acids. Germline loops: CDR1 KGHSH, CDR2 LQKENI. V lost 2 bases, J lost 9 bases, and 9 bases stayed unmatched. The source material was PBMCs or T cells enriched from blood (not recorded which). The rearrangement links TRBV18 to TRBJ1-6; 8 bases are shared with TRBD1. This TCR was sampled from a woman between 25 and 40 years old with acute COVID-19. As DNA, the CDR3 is TGTGCCAGCTCACCAGAGGGGAGACAGGGGTCTTCACCCCTCCACTTT. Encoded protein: CASSPEGRQGSSPLHF. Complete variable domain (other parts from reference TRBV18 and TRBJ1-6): NAGVMQNPRHLVRRRGQEARLRCSPMKGHSHVYWYRQLPEEGLKFMVYLQKENIIDESGMPKERFSAEFPKEGPSILRIQQVVRGDSAAYFCASSPEGRQGSSPLHFGNGTRLTVT.